What follows are 25 T cell receptor beta chains derived from one specimen sequenced in a study of shared clonotypes between healthy human individuals (dated by TCRdb to the early 2020s). Libraries were made using the immunoSEQ multiplex PCR assay. TCRdb's version of the immuneACCESS table is confined to in-frame rearrangements and falls short of the full clone set. An unresolved V gene accounts for under half of the shortfall where checked; the remainder is of unknown origin. This sample is represented by about 2.4 million clones; around 90% of them were singletons. Over 0.12% of the sample lies in the top ten. Sequenced sample: naive CD4+ T cells sorted from blood. The sample's cell subset or site, from its label and the paper: CD45RA+ positively selected. Source of these receptors: a man in his late teens or twenties in good health.

The chain uses TRBV5-4 and TRBJ1-2; a possible D gene is TRBD1 (6 bases). V lost 4 bases, J lost 8 bases, and 21 bases lay in between. The CDR3 extends over 15 amino acids. Germline values: CDR1 SGHNT, CDR2 YYREEE (reference sequence). The CDR3 DNA reads TGTGCCAGCAGCCGACCACAGGGCAGGGAAGACGGCTACACCTTC. Its protein product is CASSRPQGREDGYTF.

J is TRBJ1-4 and V is TRBV7-2; no clear D gene. Deletions cut 5 bases from V and 6 bases from J, with 16 bases between. CDR3 length equals 15 residues. Looked up from germline, CDR1 is SGHTA and CDR2 is FQGNSA. Written as DNA, the CDR3 is TGTGCCAGCAGCCCAGGAGGAGGATTCGATGAAAAACTGTTTTTT. Residues: CASSPGGGFDEKLFF. The complete variable domain, with remaining parts taken from reference TRBV7-2 and TRBJ1-4, reads GAGVSQSPSNKVTEKGKDVELRCDPISGHTALYWYRQSLGQGLEFLIYFQGNSAPDKSGLPSDRFSAERTGGSVSTLTIQRTQQEDSAVYLCASSPGGGFDEKLFFGSGTQLSVL.

This CDR3 reads CASSELGGFQETQYF. The DNA for the CDR3 is TGTGCCAGCAGTGAACTGGGGGGCTTCCAAGAGACCCAGTACTTC. This sequence joins TRBV2 and TRBJ2-5, with D tentatively TRBD1 or TRBD2 (6 bases each). V was pared by 2 bases and J by 1 base, with 11 bases between. CDR1 is SNHLY and CDR2 is FYNNEI in the germline V gene. The CDR3 contains 15 residues.

In this sample, this clone turned up a few times. The rearrangement joins TRBV2 to TRBJ1-1, with 7 bases identical to TRBD1. V shed 7 bases and J 4 bases; nucleotides not matched to a gene: 12. The CDR3 covers 15 residues. Looked up from germline, CDR1 is SNHLY and CDR2 is FYNNEI. For the CDR3, the DNA is TGTGCCAGCACCTATCAACAGGGGTTGGGCACTGAAGCTTTCTTT. This sequence encodes CASTYQQGLGTEAFF.

The chain recombines TRBV11-3 with TRBJ2-3; D possibly corresponds to TRBD2 (5 bases). The CDR3 length is 11 residues. V was trimmed by 4 bases and J by 6 bases, leaving 5 bases between them. CDR1 is SGHNT and CDR2 is YENEEA in the germline V gene. The CDR3 protein is CASSSGDTQYF. In DNA form, the CDR3 reads TGTGCCAGCAGCTCGGGGGATACGCAGTATTTT.

In nucleotides, the CDR3 is TGTGCAAGTCGCTTAGAGTCGGCCCCGGCGGGAAACACCATATATTTT. Its translation: CASRLESAPAGNTIYF. V gene TRBV12-2 combines with J gene TRBJ1-3. TRBV12-2 is an annotated pseudogene. This CDR3 is 16 amino acids long.

The chain recombines TRBV7-6 with TRBJ1-6; TRBD1 matches at 11 bases. The CDR3 has 19 amino acids. V was clipped by 4 bases and J by 0 bases; unmatched bases: 8. Germline V lookup: CDR1 SGHVS, CDR2 FNYEAQ. The CDR3 loop is CASSSSGTGGYSYNSPLHF. CDR3 coding DNA: TGTGCCAGCAGCTCCTCCGGGACAGGGGGTTACTCCTATAATTCACCCCTCCACTTT.

The genes are TRBV5-1 and TRBJ2-7; possibly TRBD2 for D (5 bases). Trimming stripped 4 bases from V and 5 bases from J, with 13 bases between. CDR3 length equals 13 residues. Germline CDR1 reads SGHRS; CDR2 reads YFSETQ. CDR3 amino acids: CASSTGIQDEQYF. For the CDR3, the DNA is TGCGCCAGCAGCACCGGGATTCAAGACGAGCAGTACTTC. Full variable domain (remainder filled in from reference TRBV5-1 and TRBJ2-7): KAGVTQTPRYLIKTRGQQVTLSCSPISGHRSVSWYQQTPGQGLQFLFEYFSETQRNKGNFPGRFSGRQFSNSRSEMNVSTLELGDSALYLCASSTGIQDEQYFGPGTRLTVT.

The CDR3 nucleotides are TGTGCCAGCAGCCGATGGGACAGGATCTACGAGCAGTACTTC. Translation gives CASSRWDRIYEQYF. The rearrangement joins TRBV11-1 to TRBJ2-7; TRBD1 aligns across 8 bases. The CDR3 extends over 14 amino acids. With V trimmed by 5 bases and J by 3 bases, 6 bases remained unmatched. Germline V gene lookup returns CDR1 SGHAT and CDR2 FQDESV (reference sequence).

A remark on this clone: Other nucleotide sequences in the sample specify the same CDR3. In DNA form, the CDR3 reads TGCAGCGTTGAAGGAGGGGACTATGGCTACACCTTC. Its protein product is CSVEGGDYGYTF. This chain uses TRBV29-1 with TRBJ1-2; tentatively, D is TRBD1 (5 bases). CDR1 SQVTM and CDR2 ANQGSEA come from the germline V gene. CDR3 length: 12 residues. Deletions cut 1 base from V and 3 bases from J, with 6 bases between.

This clone has only one observation. The chain recombines TRBV6-1 with TRBJ1-2; possibly TRBD1 for D (6 bases). CDR3 length: 15 residues. The ends were cut back, 8 bases at V and 4 bases at J, with 20 bases in the middle. Germline assignment: CDR1 MNHNS and CDR2 SASEGT. CDR3 coding DNA: TGTGCCAGCCACTCTCGGGGGGCGCAAACCTATGGCTACACCTTC. Translation gives CASHSRGAQTYGYTF.

The genes are TRBV1 and TRBJ1-4; the DNA was not used to check the table's D call, TRBD1. TRBV1 is a pseudogene segment. CDR3 length equals 15 residues. This CDR3 is CTSSHPDRAYEKLFF. In DNA, the CDR3 is TGCACCAGCAGCCACCCCGACAGGGCATACGAAAAACTGTTTTTT.

The chain has TRBV28 and TRBJ2-7; 10 positions match TRBD2. The CDR3 loop spans 15 amino acids. CDR1 and CDR2 (germline): MDHEN, SYDVKM. The V and J ends lost 4 bases and 6 bases, in that order; junction bases with no gene match: 9. The CDR3 DNA reads TGTGCCAGCAGTTCGATTGGACTAGCGGTTACCGAGCAGTACTTC. As protein: CASSSIGLAVTEQYF.

This chain links TRBV18 with TRBJ1-2; D remains ambiguous. The V gene's germline CDR1 is KGHSH and CDR2 LQKENI. The CDR3 has 14 amino acids. The V end lost 6 bases, the J end lost 1 base, and 12 bases lay between the germline ends. The CDR3 DNA is TGTGCCAGCTCTCCTCAACAGCTTAACTATGGCTACACCTTC. This codes for CASSPQQLNYGYTF.

The chain couples TRBV21-1 to TRBJ1-2. TRBV21-1 is designated a pseudogene. The CDR3 runs 15 residues. The CDR3 spells CASSKALPGAYGYTF. For the CDR3, the DNA is TGTGCCAGCAGCAAAGCGCTACCGGGAGCCTATGGCTACACCTTC.

A single count supports this clone. Other DNA sequences in the sample encode the same CDR3. The rearrangement links TRBV7-2 to TRBJ2-4; no definite D call. The V and J ends lost 1 base and 1 base respectively, with 8 bases between them. CDR3 size: 15 residues. The germline V gene has CDR1 SGHTA and CDR2 FQGNSA. The chain's CDR3 is CASSLGGSAKNIQYF. DNA of the CDR3: TGTGCCAGCAGCTTAGGGGGATCGGCCAAAAACATTCAGTACTTC.

The V call is TRBV6-1, the J call TRBJ2-1; 8 bases fit TRBD1. V lost 11 bases and J lost 8; bases outside the gene matches: 11. The germline gives CDR1 MNHNS, CDR2 SASEGT. The CDR3 has 13 residues. The CDR3 spells CAGRAGGKDEQFF. The CDR3 nucleotides are TGTGCCGGTCGCGCAGGGGGCAAGGATGAGCAGTTCTTC.

With respect to this clone: This same CDR3 is encoded by further DNA sequences in the sample. The chain carries TRBV29-1 and TRBJ1-3, with TRBD1 matching 8 bases. V lost 7 bases and J lost 1; bases outside the gene matches: 3. Looked up from germline, CDR1 is SQVTM and CDR2 is ANQGSEA. The CDR3 consists of 13 residues. CDR3 region: CSATGGSGNTIYF. Here the CDR3 DNA reads TGCAGCGCAACAGGGGGGTCTGGAAACACCATATATTTT.

This clone has only one observation. The CDR3 region has the DNA TGTGCCAGTAGTACCCGCCGGGGAGTCTCTGAAGCTTTCTTT. Encoded protein: CASSTRRGVSEAFF. The V call is TRBV19, the J call TRBJ1-1; D remains unclear. The V end lost 4 bases, the J end lost 6 bases, and 15 bases lay between the germline ends. Germline CDR1 reads LNHDA; CDR2 reads SQIVND (reference sequence). The CDR3 runs to 14 residues. The complete variable domain, with remaining parts taken from reference TRBV19 and TRBJ1-1, reads DGGITQSPKYLFRKEGQNVTLSCEQNLNHDAMYWYRQDPGQGLRLIYYSQIVNDFQKGDIAEGYSVSREKKESFPLTVTSAQKNPTAFYLCASSTRRGVSEAFFGQGTRLTVV.

The rearrangement joins TRBV6-5 to TRBJ1-1; the match to TRBD1 covers 9 bases. Germline-derived CDR1 and CDR2 are MNHEY and SVGAGI. Losses at the gene ends were 5 bases for V and 5 bases for J; bases not matched to a gene: 3. The length of the CDR3 is 13 residues. CDR3 DNA: TGTGCCAGCAGTAAGACAGGGGGAACTGAAGCTTTCTTT. Translation gives CASSKTGGTEAFF.

The chain combines TRBV19 with TRBJ1-1; maybe TRBD1 (6 bases). Trimming took 4 bases from V and 1 from J, leaving 13 bases between them. Germline CDR1 LNHDA, CDR2 SQIVND (reference sequence). This CDR3 is built from 15 residues. The CDR3 loop reads CASSTDGGPNTEAFF. In DNA, the CDR3 is TGTGCCAGTAGTACAGACGGGGGGCCGAACACTGAAGCTTTCTTT.

V is TRBV9 and J is TRBJ2-7; possibly TRBD1 for D (7 bases). The germline CDR1 and CDR2 sequences are SGDLS and YYNGEE. CDR3 length equals 14 residues. The V gene lost 4 bases and the J gene lost 2 bases, with 13 bases spanning the gap. The CDR3 region is CASSIQGGPYEQYF. The CDR3 bases are TGTGCCAGCAGCATTCAGGGGGGCCCCTACGAGCAGTACTTC.

Remarks on this clone: This CDR3 is also generated by other DNA sequences in the sample. The chain recombines TRBV19 with TRBJ1-1; D is ambiguous. The CDR3 consists of 13 residues. Germline V gives CDR1 LNHDA, CDR2 SQIVND (reference sequence). Trimming pared 6 bases from V and 1 base from J, leaving 9 bases between. This CDR3 reads CASSGTRNTEAFF. The CDR3 DNA is TGTGCCAGTAGCGGCACACGGAACACTGAAGCTTTCTTT.

The chain carries TRBV7-2 and TRBJ2-1; 8 positions agree with TRBD2. Germline V CDR1 and CDR2: SGHTA, FQGNSA. The CDR3 is 17 amino acids. Trimming removed 5 bases from V and 7 bases from J; junction bases left unmatched: 16. The CDR3 nucleotides read TGTGCCAGCAGCCGGAGCATAGCGGGACCTAAGGGAAATGAGCAGTTCTTC. It is translated as CASSRSIAGPKGNEQFF.

The V call is TRBV7-9, the J call TRBJ2-7, with 9 bases fitting TRBD1. Germline V gene sequence: CDR1 SEHNR, CDR2 FQNEAQ (reference sequence). The V segment lost 4 bases and the J segment 3 bases; nucleotides outside the gene matches: 7. The CDR3 consists of 15 residues. The CDR3 sequence: CASSSRDREFYEQYF. The CDR3 DNA follows: TGTGCCAGCAGCTCCCGGGACAGGGAGTTCTACGAGCAGTACTTC. Complete variable domain (other parts from reference TRBV7-9 and TRBJ2-7): DTGVSQNPRHKITKRGQNVTFRCDPISEHNRLYWYRQTLGQGPEFLTYFQNEAQLEKSRLLSDRFSAERPKGSFSTLEIQRTEQGDSAMYLCASSSRDREFYEQYFGPGTRLTVT.